This record concerns one T cell receptor (beta chain) sequence. This specimen comes from a study of blood T cell repertoires in COVID-19. CDR3 length: 14 residues. Per the germline V gene, CDR1 is SSHAT and CDR2 is FNYEAQ (reference sequence). J gave up 9 bases and V 2 bases, and 6 bases lay outside the gene matches. Generated by immunoSEQ multiplex PCR, the TCRdb table keeps only in-frame clones and is missing some. The sample holds around 30,000 clones, about nine tenths seen once. The V gene is TRBV7-7, the J gene TRBJ2-5; 10 nucleotides line up with TRBD2. The sequenced sample was peripheral blood. The TCR was taken from a man aged 45-65 years with active or convalescent COVID-19. The CDR3 nucleotides read TGTGCCAGCAGCTTACTCGAGCGGGAGGGGGCCCAGTACTTC. Its protein is CASSLLEREGAQYF.